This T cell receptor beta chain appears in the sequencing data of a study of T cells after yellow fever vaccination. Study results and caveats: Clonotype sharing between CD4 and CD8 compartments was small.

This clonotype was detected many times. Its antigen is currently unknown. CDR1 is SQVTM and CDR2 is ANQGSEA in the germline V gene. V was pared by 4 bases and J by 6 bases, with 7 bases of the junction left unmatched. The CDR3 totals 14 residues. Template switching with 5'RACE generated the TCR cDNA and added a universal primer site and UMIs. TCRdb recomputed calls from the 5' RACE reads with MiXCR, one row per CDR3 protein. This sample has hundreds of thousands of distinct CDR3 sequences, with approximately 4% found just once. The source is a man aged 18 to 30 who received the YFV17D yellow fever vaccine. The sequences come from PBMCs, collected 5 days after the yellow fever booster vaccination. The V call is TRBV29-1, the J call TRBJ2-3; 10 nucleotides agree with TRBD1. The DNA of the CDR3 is TGCAGCGTTGCCCGGGACAGGGGAGCCGATACGCAGTATTTT. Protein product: CSVARDRGADTQYF.